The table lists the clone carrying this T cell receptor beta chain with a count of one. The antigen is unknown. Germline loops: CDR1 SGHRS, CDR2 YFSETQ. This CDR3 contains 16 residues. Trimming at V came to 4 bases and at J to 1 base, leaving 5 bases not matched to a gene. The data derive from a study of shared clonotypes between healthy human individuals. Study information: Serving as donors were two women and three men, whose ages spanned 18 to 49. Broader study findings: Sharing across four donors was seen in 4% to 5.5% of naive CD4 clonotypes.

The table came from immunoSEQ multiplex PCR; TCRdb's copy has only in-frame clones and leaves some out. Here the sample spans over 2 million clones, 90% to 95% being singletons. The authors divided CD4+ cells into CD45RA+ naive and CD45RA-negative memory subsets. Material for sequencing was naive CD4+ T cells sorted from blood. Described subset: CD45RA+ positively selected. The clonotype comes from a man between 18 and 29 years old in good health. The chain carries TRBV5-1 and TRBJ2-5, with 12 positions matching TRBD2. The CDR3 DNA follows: TGCGCCAGCAGCCTGCGACTAGCGGGAGCCCAAGAGACCCAGTACTTC. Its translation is CASSLRLAGAQETQYF.